The rows below give T cell receptor beta chains drawn from one sample of a study of neurological immune-mediated disorders. TCRdb itself ran the 5' RACE reads through MiXCR, one entry per CDR3 protein. The top ten clones hold roughly 10% of a sample with about 57,000 distinct CDR3 sequences, more than 9.5% of them seen once. Sequencing was performed on PBMCs. These receptors all stem from a woman aged 60 to 75 with HTLV-1-associated myelopathy (HAM/TSP). Each CDR3 is given with its conserved first and last residue. Each record gives: V gene, clone size, J gene, D gene, CDR3 DNA, CDR3 protein. D genes are given only for firm matches. Rows give clone size only sometimes, using once, few, many, or a class for an expanded clone.

>TRBV7-8|medium-sized|TRBJ2-1|NA
TGTGCCAGCAGCCCAAGATCTAATAATTACAATGAGCAGTTCTTC
CASSPRSNNYNEQFF
>TRBV20-1|many|TRBJ2-1|NA
TGCAGTGCTAGAGGAAGCGGCTACTCCTACAATGAGCAGTTCTTC
CSARGSGYSYNEQFF
>TRBV20-1|NA|TRBJ2-3|TRBD2
TGCAGTGCTCCGCTAGCGGCATGGGCAGATACGCAGTATTTT
CSAPLAAWADTQYF
>TRBV10-3|many|TRBJ1-2|TRBD1
TGTGCCATCAGTGCGGACAGGGGAAACTATGGCTACACCTTC
CAISADRGNYGYTF
>TRBV20-1|many|TRBJ2-5|NA
TGCAGTGCTAGGGATTTCGGGGACACAGTCCAAGAGACCCAGTACTTC
CSARDFGDTVQETQYF
>TRBV24-1|many|TRBJ2-1|TRBD2
TGTGCCACCAGTGATTATGGGACTAGCGGGACGTATGAGCAGTTCTTC
CATSDYGTSGTYEQFF
>TRBV28|many|TRBJ2-7|TRBD1
TGTGCCAGCAGTCGGCGTGACAGGGGCCCCTACGAGCAGTACTTC
CASSRRDRGPYEQYF
>TRBV6-5|NA|TRBJ2-7|TRBD2
TGTGCCAGCAGTTACTCGTTTAGCGGGAGGTACGAGCAGTACTTC
CASSYSFSGRYEQYF
>TRBV5-1|many|TRBJ2-2|NA
TGCGCCAGCAGTCAGGTTGACATCGCGAACACCGGGGAGCTGTTTTTT
CASSQVDIANTGELFF
>TRBV7-2|many|TRBJ2-7|NA
TGTGCCAGCGTGGCAGGGAGCTACGAGCAGTACTTC
CASVAGSYEQYF
>TRBV5-1|many|TRBJ2-7|TRBD1
TGCGCCAGCAGGCGGGACAGGGAAAAGGGCGAGCAGTACTTC
CASRRDREKGEQYF
>TRBV20-1|many|TRBJ2-3|TRBD2
TGCAGTGCTAGAGCCGGACTAGCGGGAACGGGGACTAGCACAGATACGCAGTATTTT
CSARAGLAGTGTSTDTQYF
>TRBV28|many|TRBJ1-5|NA
TGTGCCAGCAGCCAGACCGACCCGACACAACACGATTGGGGCAATCAGCCCCAGCATTTT
CASSQTDPTQHDWGNQPQHF
>TRBV6-6|many|TRBJ2-5|NA
TGTGCCAGCAGTCCCGTTCAAGAGACCCAGTACTTC
CASSPVQETQYF
>TRBV12-3/TRBV12-4|many|TRBJ2-7|TRBD2
TGTGCCAGCAGTCCCATGCGGGAGTCCTACGAGCAGTACTTC
CASSPMRESYEQYF
>TRBV6-5|many|TRBJ2-7|NA
TGTGCCAGCAGTTACTCGACGCGGGCCTCCTACGAGCAGTACTTC
CASSYSTRASYEQYF
>TRBV11-2|few|TRBJ2-1|TRBD2
TGTGCCAGCAGCTCCTACGGGGGAGCGGGAGGGCCTATTGAGCAGTTCTTC
CASSSYGGAGGPIEQFF
>TRBV5-1|many|TRBJ1-1|NA
TGCGCCAGCAGCTTGGGACGTTTGAACACTGAAGCTTTCTTT
CASSLGRLNTEAFF
>TRBV7-6|NA|TRBJ1-1|NA
TGTGCCAGCAGCTCGTTCAACACTGAAGCTTTCTTT
CASSSFNTEAFF
>TRBV27|many|TRBJ2-7|TRBD1
TGTGCCAGCAGTGACAGGGGGCATTACGAGCAGTACTTC
CASSDRGHYEQYF
>TRBV20-1|many|TRBJ2-6|NA
TGCAGTGCTCCAAACTCTGGGGCCAACGTCCTGACTTTC
CSAPNSGANVLTF
>TRBV20-1|many|TRBJ2-1|NA
TGCAGTGCTAGAGCTCCTGCGAACAATGAGCAGTTCTTC
CSARAPANNEQFF
>TRBV2|many|TRBJ2-1|NA
TGTGCCAGCAGCGCAAACAGTTTAGGCTCCTACAATGAGCAGTTCTTC
CASSANSLGSYNEQFF
>TRBV12-3/TRBV12-4|many|TRBJ2-3|NA
TGTGCCAGCAGTTTAAAACCCCGGGGGAGCGAAGCAGATACGCAGTATTTT
CASSLKPRGSEADTQYF
>TRBV20-1|many|TRBJ2-5|NA
TGCAGTGCTAGGACAGAAGAGACCCAGTACTTC
CSARTEETQYF
>TRBV19|NA|TRBJ2-3|TRBD2
TGTGCCAGTTCGGCGGGAGTAGATACGCAGTATTTT
CASSAGVDTQYF
>TRBV4-1|many|TRBJ2-5|TRBD2
TGCGCCAGCAGCCGGCAACTAGCGGTCCAAGAGACCCAGTACTTC
CASSRQLAVQETQYF
>TRBV5-1|many|TRBJ2-2|TRBD2
TGCGCCAGCAGCTCCTCTAGCGGGAGTAACACCGGGGAGCTGTTTTTT
CASSSSSGSNTGELFF
>TRBV7-9|many|TRBJ2-1|NA
TGTGCCAGCAGCCCCCCCGGGGAGACCAACCACAATGAGCAGTTCTTC
CASSPPGETNHNEQFF
>TRBV5-5|many|TRBJ2-5|TRBD1
TGTGCCAGCAGCTTGCCAGGGACAGGGTCAGGGGAGACCCAGTACTTC
CASSLPGTGSGETQYF
>TRBV28|many|TRBJ2-7|NA
TGTGCCAGCAGTTTAAGGGCCCAGAGGGGTAGCTCCTACGAGCAGTACTTC
CASSLRAQRGSSYEQYF
>TRBV2|many|TRBJ2-3|NA
TGTGCCAGCAGTGTTGTGGGAGTGGGCACAGATACGCAGTATTTT
CASSVVGVGTDTQYF
>TRBV7-6|many|TRBJ1-2|NA
TGTGCCAGCAGCCCTGCAGGGGCAGGAGGCTACACCTTC
CASSPAGAGGYTF
>TRBV6-5|few|TRBJ1-1|NA
TGTGCCAGCAGTTACGGGGGGGTGAGGCGCACTGAAGCTTTCTTT
CASSYGGVRRTEAFF
>TRBV7-2|many|TRBJ1-6|NA
TGTGCCAGCAGCTTAGACGGGCACTATAATTCACCCCTCCACTTT
CASSLDGHYNSPLHF
>TRBV7-9|many|TRBJ2-3|NA
TGTGCCAGTACAGCGTTGGGGGCAGATACGCAGTATTTT
CASTALGADTQYF
>TRBV5-1|many|TRBJ2-6|NA
TGCGCCAGCAGCTTGGACGACAGCCTCTCTGGGGCCAACGTCCTGACTTTC
CASSLDDSLSGANVLTF
>TRBV12-3/TRBV12-4|many|TRBJ1-1|NA
TGTGCCAGCAGTTTCTCAGGGGCGGGCACTGAAGCTTTCTTT
CASSFSGAGTEAFF
>TRBV20-1|many|TRBJ2-2|TRBD1
TGCAGTGCTAGAGACTTCGGACAGGGGAACACCGGGGAGCTGTTTTTT
CSARDFGQGNTGELFF
>TRBV7-3|NA|TRBJ2-3|NA
NA
CASSFYICSARESGRGTDTQYF
>TRBV5-1|many|TRBJ2-7|TRBD2
TGCGCCAGCAGCTTGTTCGCGGGAGCACCCTACGAGCAGTACTTC
CASSLFAGAPYEQYF
>TRBV2|many|TRBJ2-7|TRBD2
TGTGCCAGCAGTGAACGCGGGGGGCCCTCCTACGAGCAGTACTTC
CASSERGGPSYEQYF